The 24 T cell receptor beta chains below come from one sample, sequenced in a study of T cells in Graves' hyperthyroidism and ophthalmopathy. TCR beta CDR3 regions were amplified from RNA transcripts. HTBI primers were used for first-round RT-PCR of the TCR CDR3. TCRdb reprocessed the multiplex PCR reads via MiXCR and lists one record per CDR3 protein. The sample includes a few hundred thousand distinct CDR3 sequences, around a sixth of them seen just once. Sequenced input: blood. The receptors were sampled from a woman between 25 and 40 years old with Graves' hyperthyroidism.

CDR3 sequence reads: CASSQDKVGDRSSYEQYF. In DNA, the CDR3 is TGTGCCAGCAGCCAAGATAAGGTAGGGGACAGGAGCTCCTACGAGCAGTACTTC. The rearrangement links TRBV4-2 to TRBJ2-7; 8 bases align to TRBD1. The V gene end was trimmed by 0 bases and the J gene end by 0 bases; junction bases not matched to a gene: 10. Germline V lookup: CDR1 LGHNA, CDR2 YNFKEQ. The CDR3 has 18 residues.

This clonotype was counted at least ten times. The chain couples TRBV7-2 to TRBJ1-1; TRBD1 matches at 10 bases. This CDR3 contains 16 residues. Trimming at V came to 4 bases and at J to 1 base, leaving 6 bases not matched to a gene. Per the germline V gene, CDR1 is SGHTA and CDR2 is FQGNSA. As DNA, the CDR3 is TGTGCCAGCAGCTCGGGACAGGGGTATGGGAACACTGAAGCTTTCTTT. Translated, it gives CASSSGQGYGNTEAFF. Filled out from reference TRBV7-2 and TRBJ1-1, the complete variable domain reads GAGVSQSPSNKVTEKGKDVELRCDPISGHTALYWYRQSLGQGLEFLIYFQGNSAPDKSGLPSDRFSAERTGGSVSTLTIQRTQQEDSAVYLCASSSGQGYGNTEAFFGQGTRLTVV.

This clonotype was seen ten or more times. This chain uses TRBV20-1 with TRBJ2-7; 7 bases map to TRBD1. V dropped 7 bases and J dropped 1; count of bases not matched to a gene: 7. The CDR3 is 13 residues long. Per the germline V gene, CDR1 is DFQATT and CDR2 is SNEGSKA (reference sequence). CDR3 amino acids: CSGPGQSSYEQYF. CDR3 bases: TGCAGTGGCCCGGGACAGTCATCCTACGAGCAGTACTTC.

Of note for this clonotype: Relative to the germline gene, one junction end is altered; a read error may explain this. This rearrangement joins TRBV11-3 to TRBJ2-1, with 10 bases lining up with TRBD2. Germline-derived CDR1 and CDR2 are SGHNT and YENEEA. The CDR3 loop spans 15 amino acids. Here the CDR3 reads CTSSLLAGLNNEQFF. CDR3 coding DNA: TGTACCAGCAGCTTACTAGCGGGATTAAACAATGAGCAGTTCTTC.

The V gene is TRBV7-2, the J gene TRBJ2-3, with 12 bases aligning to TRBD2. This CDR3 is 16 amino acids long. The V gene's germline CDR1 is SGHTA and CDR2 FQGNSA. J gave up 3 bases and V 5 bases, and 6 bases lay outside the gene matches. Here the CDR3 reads CASSARLAGETDTQYF. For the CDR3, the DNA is TGTGCCAGCAGCGCTAGACTAGCGGGAGAGACAGATACGCAGTATTTT.

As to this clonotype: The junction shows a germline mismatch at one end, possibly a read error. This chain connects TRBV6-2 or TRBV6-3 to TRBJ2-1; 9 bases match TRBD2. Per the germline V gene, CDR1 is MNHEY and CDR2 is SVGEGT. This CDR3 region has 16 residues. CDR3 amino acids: CASSWLSAGGYNGQFF. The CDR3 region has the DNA TGTGCCAGCAGTTGGTTGTCGGCGGGAGGGTACAATGGGCAGTTCTTC.

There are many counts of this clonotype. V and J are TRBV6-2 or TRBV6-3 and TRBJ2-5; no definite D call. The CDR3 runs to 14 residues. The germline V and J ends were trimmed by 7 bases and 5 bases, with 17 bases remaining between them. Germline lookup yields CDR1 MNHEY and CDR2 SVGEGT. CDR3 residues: CASTVASRRETQYF. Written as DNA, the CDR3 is TGTGCCAGCACCGTAGCCTCTCGCCGGGAGACCCAGTACTTC.

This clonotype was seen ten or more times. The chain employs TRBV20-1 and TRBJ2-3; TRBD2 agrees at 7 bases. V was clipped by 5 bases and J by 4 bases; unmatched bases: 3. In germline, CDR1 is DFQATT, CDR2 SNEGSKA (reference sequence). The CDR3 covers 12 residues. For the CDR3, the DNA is TGCAGTGCTGGCGGGAGTTCAGATACGCAGTATTTT. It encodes CSAGGSSDTQYF.

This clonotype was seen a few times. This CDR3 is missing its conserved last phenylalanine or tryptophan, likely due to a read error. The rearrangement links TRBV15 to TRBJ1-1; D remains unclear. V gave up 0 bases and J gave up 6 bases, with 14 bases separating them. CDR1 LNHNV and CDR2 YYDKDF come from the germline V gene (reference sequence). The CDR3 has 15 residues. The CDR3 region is CATSRDPLREAEAFL. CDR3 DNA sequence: TGTGCCACCAGCAGAGATCCTTTAAGGGAGGCTGAAGCTTTCCTT.

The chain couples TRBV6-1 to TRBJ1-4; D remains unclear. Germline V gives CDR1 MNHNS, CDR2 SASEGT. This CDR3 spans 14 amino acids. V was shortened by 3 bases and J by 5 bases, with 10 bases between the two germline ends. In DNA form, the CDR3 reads TGTGCCAGCAGTGACCCGAGGCGGAATGAAAAACTGTTTTTT. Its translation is CASSDPRRNEKLFF.

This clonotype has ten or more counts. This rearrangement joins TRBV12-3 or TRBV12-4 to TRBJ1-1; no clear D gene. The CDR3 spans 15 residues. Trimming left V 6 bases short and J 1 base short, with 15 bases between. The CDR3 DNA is TGTGCCAGCAGCTACCCCGGCCGGCCGAACACTGAAGCTTTCTTT. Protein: CASSYPGRPNTEAFF.

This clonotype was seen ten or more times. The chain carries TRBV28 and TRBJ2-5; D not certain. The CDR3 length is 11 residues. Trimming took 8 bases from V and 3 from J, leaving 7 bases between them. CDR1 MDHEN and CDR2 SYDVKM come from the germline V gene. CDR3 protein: CASRVEETQYF. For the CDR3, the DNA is TGTGCCAGCCGAGTTGAAGAGACCCAGTACTTC.

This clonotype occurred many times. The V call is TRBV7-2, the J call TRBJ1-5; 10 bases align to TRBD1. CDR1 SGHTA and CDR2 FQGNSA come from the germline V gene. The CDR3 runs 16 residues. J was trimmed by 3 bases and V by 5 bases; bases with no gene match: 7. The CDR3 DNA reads TGTGCCAGCAGCGGAGACAGGGGGCGCTTCAATCAGCCCCAGCATTTT. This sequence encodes CASSGDRGRFNQPQHF.

The CDR3 bases are TGTGCCAGCAGCTTATTTGTAAGGGATGGGGCAGATACGCAGTATTTT. It translates to CASSLFVRDGADTQYF. The chain joins TRBV7-9 to TRBJ2-3; D uncertain. Looked up from germline, CDR1 is SEHNR and CDR2 is FQNEAQ (reference sequence). V was pared by 2 bases and J by 4 bases, with 16 bases between. The CDR3 sequence is 16 residues long.

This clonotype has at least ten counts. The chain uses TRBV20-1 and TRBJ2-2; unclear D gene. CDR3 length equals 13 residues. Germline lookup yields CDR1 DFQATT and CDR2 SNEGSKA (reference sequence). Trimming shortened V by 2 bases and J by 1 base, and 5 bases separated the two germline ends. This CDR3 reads CSARRGNTGELFF. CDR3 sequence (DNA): TGCAGTGCTAGACGCGGGAACACCGGGGAGCTGTTTTTT.

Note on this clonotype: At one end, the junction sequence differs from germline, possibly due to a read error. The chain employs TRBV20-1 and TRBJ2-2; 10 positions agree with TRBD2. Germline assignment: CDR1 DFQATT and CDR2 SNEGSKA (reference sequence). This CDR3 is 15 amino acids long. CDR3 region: CSASNPSGRSGEPFF. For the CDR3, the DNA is TGCAGTGCTAGTAACCCTAGCGGGAGATCCGGGGAGCCGTTTTTT.

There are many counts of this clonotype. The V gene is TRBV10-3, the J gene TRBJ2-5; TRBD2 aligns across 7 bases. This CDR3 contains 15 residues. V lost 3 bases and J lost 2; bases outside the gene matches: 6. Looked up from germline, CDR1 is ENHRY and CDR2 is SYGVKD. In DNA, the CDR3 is TGTGCCATCAGTGACGTAGCGGGCAGGCAAGAGACCCAGTACTTC. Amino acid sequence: CAISDVAGRQETQYF.

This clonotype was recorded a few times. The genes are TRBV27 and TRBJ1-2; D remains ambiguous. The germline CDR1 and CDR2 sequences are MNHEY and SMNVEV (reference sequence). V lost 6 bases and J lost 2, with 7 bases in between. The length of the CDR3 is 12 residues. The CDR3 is CASRAVNYGYTF. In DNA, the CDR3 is TGTGCCAGCAGAGCGGTCAACTATGGCTACACCTTC.

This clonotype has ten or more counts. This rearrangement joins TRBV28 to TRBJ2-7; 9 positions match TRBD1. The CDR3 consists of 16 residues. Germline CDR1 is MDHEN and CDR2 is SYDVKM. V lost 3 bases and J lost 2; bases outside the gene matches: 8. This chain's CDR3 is CASSLSPRDRAYEQYF. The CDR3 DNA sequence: TGTGCCAGCAGTTTGAGCCCCCGGGACAGGGCCTACGAGCAGTACTTC.

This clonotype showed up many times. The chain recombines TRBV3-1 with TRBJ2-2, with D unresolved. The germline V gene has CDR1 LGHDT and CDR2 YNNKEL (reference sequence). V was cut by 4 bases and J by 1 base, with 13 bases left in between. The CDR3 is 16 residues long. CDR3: CASSPDPPGNTGELFF. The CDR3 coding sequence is TGTGCCAGCAGCCCAGACCCGCCCGGGAACACCGGGGAGCTGTTTTTT.

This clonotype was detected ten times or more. The CDR3 nucleotides read TGTGCCAGCAGCAAGGGACTAGCGGGAGGGAACACAGATACGCAGTATTTT. It encodes CASSKGLAGGNTDTQYF. The genes are TRBV7-9 and TRBJ2-3, with 16 nucleotides matching TRBD2. The CDR3 runs 17 residues. From germline, CDR1 is SEHNR and CDR2 FQNEAQ (reference sequence). Trimming cost V 5 bases and J 2 bases; bases outside gene matches: 4.

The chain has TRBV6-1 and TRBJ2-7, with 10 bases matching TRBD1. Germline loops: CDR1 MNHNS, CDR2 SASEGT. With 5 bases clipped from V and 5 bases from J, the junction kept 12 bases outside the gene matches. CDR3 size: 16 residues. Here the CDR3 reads CASSRAGTGAHHEQYF. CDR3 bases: TGTGCCAGCAGTCGGGCCGGGACAGGGGCCCACCACGAGCAGTACTTC.

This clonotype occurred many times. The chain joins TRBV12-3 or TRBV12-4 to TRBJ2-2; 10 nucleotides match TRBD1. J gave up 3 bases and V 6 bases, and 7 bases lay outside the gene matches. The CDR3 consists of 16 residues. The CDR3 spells CASRRRGTGDTGELFF. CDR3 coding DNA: TGTGCCAGCAGGCGGCGCGGGACAGGGGACACCGGGGAGCTGTTTTTT.

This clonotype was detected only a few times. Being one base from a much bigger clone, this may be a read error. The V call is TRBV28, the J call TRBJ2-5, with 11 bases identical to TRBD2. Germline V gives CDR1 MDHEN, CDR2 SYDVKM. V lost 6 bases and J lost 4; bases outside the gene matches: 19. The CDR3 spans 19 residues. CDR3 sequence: CASRAPPGLADRGAETQYF. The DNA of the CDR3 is TGTGCCAGCAGGGCTCCTCCGGGACTAGCGGACAGAGGGGCAGAGACCCAGTACTTC. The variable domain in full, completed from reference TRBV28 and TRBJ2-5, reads DVKVTQSSRYLVKRTGEKVFLECVQDMDHENMFWYRQDPGLGLRLIYFSYDVKMKEKGDIPEGYSVSREKKERFSLILESASTNQTSMYLCASRAPPGLADRGAETQYFGPGTRLLVL.